These T cell receptor beta chains were read from a single sample in a study of cytomegalovirus exposure and HLA in healthy donors. Measured with immunoSEQ multiplex PCR; TCRdb has only the in-frame clones, and not every one. The sample contains over 150,000 clones, 80% of which appear only once. The sample was PBMCs. These receptors were obtained from a man between 25 and 39 years old in good health and CMV-seronegative. Each CDR3 is given with its conserved first and last residue. Each record gives: D gene, V gene, clone size, CDR3 length, J gene, CDR3 DNA, CDR3 protein. A D gene is named only where the DNA matches it firmly. Size tells how often a clone was seen (once, few, many) or the class of an expanded clone, and some rows leave it out.

D: TRBD1
V: TRBV28
size: -
length: 14
J: TRBJ2-7
DNA: TGTGCCAGCAGTTTAGTAGGGGGCGGCTACGAGCAGTACTTC
CDR3: CASSLVGGGYEQYF

D: -
V: TRBV2
size: -
length: 17
J: TRBJ1-5
DNA: TGTGCCAGCAGTGAAGCAAGAGGGGGGGTCAGCAATCAGCCCCAGCATTTT
CDR3: CASSEARGGVSNQPQHF

D: -
V: TRBV4-1
size: -
length: 16
J: TRBJ2-1
DNA: TGCGCCGGCAGCCAAGAGGGGCGCTCCCAATACAATGAGCAGTTCTTC
CDR3: CAGSQEGRSQYNEQFF

D: TRBD1
V: TRBV7-9
size: -
length: 15
J: TRBJ2-3
DNA: TGTTCCAGCAGCTTAACCGGGACAGTCACAGATACGCAGTATTTT
CDR3: CSSSLTGTVTDTQYF

D: -
V: TRBV4-3
size: -
length: 15
J: TRBJ2-1
DNA: TGCGCCAGCAGCCTCCGGTGGCCCGGTGCAGGAGAGCAGTTCTTC
CDR3: CASSLRWPGAGEQFF

D: TRBD1
V: TRBV2
size: once
length: 14
J: TRBJ2-6
DNA: TGTGCCACCGGACAGGACTCTGGGGCCAACGTCCTGACTTTC
CDR3: CATGQDSGANVLTF

D: TRBD1
V: TRBV7-9
size: -
length: 15
J: TRBJ1-3
DNA: TGTGCCAGCAGCCCGAACTGGGACAGAGGAAACACCATATATTTT
CDR3: CASSPNWDRGNTIYF

D: -
V: TRBV2
size: few
length: 15
J: TRBJ2-6
DNA: TGTGCCAGCAGTGAATACCAGGGAGGGGCCAACGTCCTGACTTTC
CDR3: CASSEYQGGANVLTF

D: TRBD1
V: TRBV7-9
size: -
length: 14
J: TRBJ1-1
DNA: TGTGCCAGCAGCCGCCTCAACAGGGGCACTGAAGCTTTCTTT
CDR3: CASSRLNRGTEAFF

D: -
V: TRBV7-3
size: -
length: 13
J: TRBJ1-1
DNA: TGTGCCAGCAGCTTAATGGCCCGGGGTGAAGCTTTCTTT
CDR3: CASSLMARGEAFF

D: -
V: TRBV15
size: -
length: 16
J: TRBJ2-2
DNA: TGTGCCACCAGCAGTATGAGGAGGGGTGGATCCGGGGAGCTGTTTTTT
CDR3: CATSSMRRGGSGELFF

D: -
V: TRBV6-5
size: -
length: 13
J: TRBJ1-5
DNA: TGTGCCAGCAGTCTAATGCGGGGTCAGCCCCAGCATTTT
CDR3: CASSLMRGQPQHF

D: TRBD2
V: TRBV5-4
size: -
length: 15
J: TRBJ2-3
DNA: TGTGCCAGCAGCCCAGCGGGGGGGCTAATAGATACGCAGTATTTT
CDR3: CASSPAGGLIDTQYF

D: -
V: TRBV5-1
size: few
length: 12
J: TRBJ2-7
DNA: TGCGCCAGCAGCTTGGCGTCGGGCGAGCAGTACTTC
CDR3: CASSLASGEQYF

D: TRBD2
V: TRBV28
size: few
length: 15
J: TRBJ2-1
DNA: TGTGCCAGCAGTCCCCTAGCGGGGGGCCGAGATGAGCAGTTCTTC
CDR3: CASSPLAGGRDEQFF

D: -
V: TRBV5-6
size: -
length: 14
J: TRBJ1-4
DNA: TGTGCCAGCAGCTCGACAGGATTAGAGGAAAAACTGTTTTTT
CDR3: CASSSTGLEEKLFF

D: TRBD1
V: TRBV5-1
size: few
length: 15
J: TRBJ1-2
DNA: TGCGCCAGCAGCTTAACGACAGGGAGCGAGGATGGCTACACCTTC
CDR3: CASSLTTGSEDGYTF

D: -
V: TRBV2
size: -
length: 13
J: TRBJ1-4
DNA: TGTGCCAGCAGGCACCGGGAGGATGAAAAACTGTTTTTT
CDR3: CASRHREDEKLFF

D: TRBD1
V: TRBV7-9
size: -
length: 14
J: TRBJ1-6
DNA: TGTGCCAGCAGCAACGGACAGGGAATTTCACCCCTCCACTTT
CDR3: CASSNGQGISPLHF

D: TRBD1
V: TRBV30
size: -
length: 14
J: TRBJ1-6
DNA: TGTGCCTGGAGTAGGGGACAGGTGAATTCACCCCTCCACTTT
CDR3: CAWSRGQVNSPLHF

D: TRBD1
V: TRBV27
size: few
length: 14
J: TRBJ1-1
DNA: TGTGCCAGCAGTTTACGGACAGGGGGCACTGAAGCTTTCTTT
CDR3: CASSLRTGGTEAFF

D: -
V: TRBV28
size: -
length: 15
J: TRBJ2-7
DNA: TGTGCCAGCAGTTTCCCTCGCGGAGGAGGCTACGAGCAGTACTTC
CDR3: CASSFPRGGGYEQYF

D: TRBD1
V: TRBV6-5
size: -
length: 13
J: TRBJ2-7
DNA: TGTGCCAGCAGCCGACAGGGCTCCTACGAGCAGTACTTC
CDR3: CASSRQGSYEQYF

D: TRBD1
V: TRBV5-6
size: -
length: 16
J: TRBJ1-5
DNA: TGTGCCAGCAGCTTGTGGGGGACAGGGCTGAATCAGCCCCAGCATTTT
CDR3: CASSLWGTGLNQPQHF

D: -
V: TRBV2
size: few
length: 13
J: TRBJ1-5
DNA: TGTGCCAGCAGTGAGTCAGGGAACCAGCCCCAGCATTTT
CDR3: CASSESGNQPQHF

D: TRBD1
V: TRBV19
size: once
length: 17
J: TRBJ2-1
DNA: TGTGCCAGTAGTATTTATTCGGCAGGGGGCTTGGGGAATGAGCAGTTCTTC
CDR3: CASSIYSAGGLGNEQFF

D: -
V: TRBV5-1
size: -
length: 15
J: TRBJ2-7
DNA: TGCGCCAGCAGCTTGAGGGCGGCTAGCTCCTACGAGCAGTACTTC
CDR3: CASSLRAASSYEQYF

D: -
V: TRBV4-3
size: -
length: 16
J: TRBJ1-4
DNA: TGCGCCAGCAGCCAAGATTGGATTGTAGGAGGTGAAAAACTGTTTTTT
CDR3: CASSQDWIVGGEKLFF

D: TRBD1
V: TRBV7-3
size: -
length: 14
J: TRBJ1-5
DNA: TGTGCCAGCAGCTGCCGACAGGGTCTACAGCCCCAGCATTTT
CDR3: CASSCRQGLQPQHF

D: -
V: TRBV11-2
size: once
length: 11
J: TRBJ2-7
DNA: TGTGCCAGCAGCTACCGGGGCGAGCAGTACTTC
CDR3: CASSYRGEQYF

D: TRBD1
V: TRBV27
size: -
length: 15
J: TRBJ1-2
DNA: TGTGCCAGCAGTTTAGCGGGACAGGGGAACTATGGCTACACCTTC
CDR3: CASSLAGQGNYGYTF

D: -
V: TRBV5-6
size: -
length: 14
J: TRBJ2-7
DNA: TGTGCCAGCAGCCTTCAGGCGGCGGGACGCGAGCAGTACTTC
CDR3: CASSLQAAGREQYF

D: TRBD1
V: TRBV27
size: once
length: 15
J: TRBJ2-7
DNA: TGTGCCAGCAGTTTGGACAGGTCGGGATCCTACGAGCAGTACTTC
CDR3: CASSLDRSGSYEQYF

D: -
V: TRBV6-5
size: -
length: 14
J: TRBJ2-7
DNA: TGTGCCAGCAGTTACTCGGGCAGAACCTACGAGCAGTACTTC
CDR3: CASSYSGRTYEQYF

D: -
V: TRBV5-4
size: -
length: 17
J: TRBJ2-1
DNA: TGTGCCAGCAGCCCGGTTCGGTTGGGGAGCTCCTACAATGAGCAGTTCTTC
CDR3: CASSPVRLGSSYNEQFF

D: -
V: TRBV9
size: -
length: 14
J: TRBJ2-3
DNA: TGTGCCAGCAGCGCCTTCCTTGGGGGGGATACGCAGTATTTT
CDR3: CASSAFLGGDTQYF

D: -
V: TRBV7-9
size: once
length: 15
J: TRBJ1-5
DNA: TGTGCCAGCAGCCCCGGACAGTTCCTCAATCAGCCCCAGCATTTT
CDR3: CASSPGQFLNQPQHF

D: -
V: TRBV7-3
size: -
length: 14
J: TRBJ1-1
DNA: TGTGCCAGCAGCGTACAGGGTATTCGGACTGAAGCTTTCTTT
CDR3: CASSVQGIRTEAFF

D: -
V: TRBV5-1
size: -
length: 18
J: TRBJ2-6
DNA: TGCGCCAGCAGCTTGGAGTCTACCTCGAGGAACGGGGCCAACGTCCTGACTTTC
CDR3: CASSLESTSRNGANVLTF